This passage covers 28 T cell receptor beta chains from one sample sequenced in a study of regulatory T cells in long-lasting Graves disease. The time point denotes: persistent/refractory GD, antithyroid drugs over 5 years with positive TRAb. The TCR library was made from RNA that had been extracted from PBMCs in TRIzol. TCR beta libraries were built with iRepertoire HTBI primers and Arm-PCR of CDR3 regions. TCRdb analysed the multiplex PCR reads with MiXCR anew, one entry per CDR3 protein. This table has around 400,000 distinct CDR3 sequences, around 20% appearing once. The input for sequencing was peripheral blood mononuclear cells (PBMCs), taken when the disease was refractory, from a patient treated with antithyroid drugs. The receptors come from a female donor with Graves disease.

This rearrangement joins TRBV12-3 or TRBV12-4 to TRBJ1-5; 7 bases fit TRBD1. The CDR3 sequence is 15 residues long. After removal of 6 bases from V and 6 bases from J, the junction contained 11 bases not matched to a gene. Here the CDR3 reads CASSPGTAWGQPQHF. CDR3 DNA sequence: TGTGCCAGCAGCCCTGGGACAGCCTGGGGTCAGCCCCAGCATTTT.

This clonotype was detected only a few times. CDR3 bases: TGTGCCACCAGCAGAGATTCTGGGGCGTCTGTAAGGGCTTTCTTT. Translated, it gives CATSRDSGASVRAFF. This chain joins TRBV15 and TRBJ1-1; weak D call: TRBD1 (5 bases). V lost 0 bases, J lost 11 bases, and 19 bases lay in between. CDR1 and CDR2 from the germline V gene are LNHNV and YYDKDF (reference sequence). This CDR3 is built from 15 residues.

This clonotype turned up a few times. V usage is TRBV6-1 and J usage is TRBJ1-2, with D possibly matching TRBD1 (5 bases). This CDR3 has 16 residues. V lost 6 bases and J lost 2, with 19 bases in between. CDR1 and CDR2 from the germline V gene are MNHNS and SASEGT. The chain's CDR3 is CASSFKGAGTNYGYTF. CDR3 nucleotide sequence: TGTGCCAGCAGCTTTAAGGGCGCAGGGACGAACTATGGCTACACCTTC.

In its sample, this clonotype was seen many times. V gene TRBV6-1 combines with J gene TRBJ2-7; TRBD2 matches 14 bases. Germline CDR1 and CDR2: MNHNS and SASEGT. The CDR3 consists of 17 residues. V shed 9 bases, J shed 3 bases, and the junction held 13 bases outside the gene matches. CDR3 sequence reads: CASWPGGLAGENYEQYF. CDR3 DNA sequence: TGTGCCAGTTGGCCCGGGGGACTAGCGGGAGAGAACTACGAGCAGTACTTC.

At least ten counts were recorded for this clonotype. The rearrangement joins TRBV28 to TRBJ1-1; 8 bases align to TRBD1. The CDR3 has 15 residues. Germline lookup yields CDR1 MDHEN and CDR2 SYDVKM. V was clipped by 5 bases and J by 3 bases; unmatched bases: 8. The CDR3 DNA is TGTGCCAGCAGTATGAACAGGGGGGTTGACACTGAAGCTTTCTTT. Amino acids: CASSMNRGVDTEAFF.

The CDR3 loop reads CASSSISEISYEQYF. The CDR3 DNA follows: TGTGCCAGCAGTTCGATTAGCGAGATCTCCTACGAGCAGTACTTC. V is TRBV6-9 and J is TRBJ2-7; D perhaps matches TRBD2 (5 bases). The ends were cut back, 4 bases at V and 0 bases at J, with 13 bases in the middle. This CDR3 has 15 amino acids. Germline CDR1 MNHGY, CDR2 SVAAGI.

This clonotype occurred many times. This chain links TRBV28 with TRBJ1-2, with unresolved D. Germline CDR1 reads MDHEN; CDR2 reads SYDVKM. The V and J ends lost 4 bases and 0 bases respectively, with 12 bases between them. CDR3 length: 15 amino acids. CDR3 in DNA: TGTGCCAGCAGTTCGCAGACTAGATCTAACTATGGCTACACCTTC. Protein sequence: CASSSQTRSNYGYTF.

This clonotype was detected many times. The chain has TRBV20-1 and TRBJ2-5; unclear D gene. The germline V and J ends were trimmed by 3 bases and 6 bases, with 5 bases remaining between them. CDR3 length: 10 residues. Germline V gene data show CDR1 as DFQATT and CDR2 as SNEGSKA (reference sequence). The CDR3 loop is CSARGKTQYF. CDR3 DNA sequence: TGCAGTGCTAGGGGGAAGACCCAGTACTTC.

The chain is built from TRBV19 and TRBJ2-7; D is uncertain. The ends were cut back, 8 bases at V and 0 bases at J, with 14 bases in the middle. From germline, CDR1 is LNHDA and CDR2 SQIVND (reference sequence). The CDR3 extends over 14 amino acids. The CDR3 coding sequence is TGTGCCAGTTCTAAATTCCCTCACTCCTACGAGCAGTACTTC. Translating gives CASSKFPHSYEQYF.

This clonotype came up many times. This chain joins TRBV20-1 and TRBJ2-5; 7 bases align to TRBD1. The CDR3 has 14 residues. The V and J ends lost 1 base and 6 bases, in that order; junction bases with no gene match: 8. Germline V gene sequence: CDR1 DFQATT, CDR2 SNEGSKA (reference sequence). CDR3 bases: TGCAGTGCTAGAGTTAGGGGGCGTGGGAAGACCCAGTACTTC. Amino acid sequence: CSARVRGRGKTQYF.

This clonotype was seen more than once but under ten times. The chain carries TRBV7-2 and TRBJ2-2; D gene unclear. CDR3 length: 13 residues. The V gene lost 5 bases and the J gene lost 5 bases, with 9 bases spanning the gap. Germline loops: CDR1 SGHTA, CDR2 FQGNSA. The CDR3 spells CASSPRRTGELFF. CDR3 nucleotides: TGTGCCAGCAGCCCCAGGCGTACCGGGGAGCTGTTTTTT.

CDR3 bases: TGTGCCTGGAAGACAGAAGAGACCCAGTACTTC. This encodes CAWKTEETQYF. This chain links TRBV30 with TRBJ2-5; TRBD1 might be the D (5 bases). Between the trimmed V and J ends, which lost 4 bases and 3 bases, there was a span of 6 bases. The CDR3 is 11 amino acids. Germline V gene sequence: CDR1 GTSNPN, CDR2 SVGIG (reference sequence).

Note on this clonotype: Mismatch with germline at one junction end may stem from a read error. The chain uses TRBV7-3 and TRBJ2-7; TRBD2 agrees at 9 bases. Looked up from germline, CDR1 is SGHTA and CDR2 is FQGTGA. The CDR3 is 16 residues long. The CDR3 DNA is TGCGCCAGCAGCAGAGATGGGGCTAGCGGGATCGGCGGGCAGTACTTC. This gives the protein CASSRDGASGIGGQYF.

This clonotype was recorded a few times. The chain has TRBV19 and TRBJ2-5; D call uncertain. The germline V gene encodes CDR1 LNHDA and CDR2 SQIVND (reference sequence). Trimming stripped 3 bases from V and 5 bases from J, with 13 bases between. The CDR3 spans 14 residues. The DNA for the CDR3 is TGTGCCAGTAGTATCAATCGAGGTCCGGAGACCCAGTACTTC. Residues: CASSINRGPETQYF.

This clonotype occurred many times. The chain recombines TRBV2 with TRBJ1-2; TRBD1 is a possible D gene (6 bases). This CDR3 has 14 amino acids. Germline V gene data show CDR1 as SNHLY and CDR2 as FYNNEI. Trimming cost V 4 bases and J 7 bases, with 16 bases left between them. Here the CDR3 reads CASSVTGTSFGYTF. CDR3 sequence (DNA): TGTGCCAGCAGTGTAACGGGGACAAGTTTTGGCTACACCTTC.

This CDR3 is CSARGSGRAGEQYF. CDR3 sequence (DNA): TGCAGTGCTAGGGGAAGCGGGAGGGCTGGCGAGCAGTACTTC. The J gene is TRBJ2-7, the V gene TRBV20-1; 10 positions agree with TRBD2. Germline V gene lookup returns CDR1 DFQATT and CDR2 SNEGSKA (reference sequence). With 3 bases clipped from V and 6 bases from J, the junction kept 8 bases outside the gene matches. The CDR3 spans 14 residues.

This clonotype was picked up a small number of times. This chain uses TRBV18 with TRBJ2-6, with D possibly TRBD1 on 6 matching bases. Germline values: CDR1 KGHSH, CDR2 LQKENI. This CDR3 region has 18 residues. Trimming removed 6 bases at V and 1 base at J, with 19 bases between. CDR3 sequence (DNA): TGTGCCAGCTCGTTACTCGACGTACAGGGATCTGGGGCCAACGTCCTGACTTTC. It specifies CASSLLDVQGSGANVLTF.

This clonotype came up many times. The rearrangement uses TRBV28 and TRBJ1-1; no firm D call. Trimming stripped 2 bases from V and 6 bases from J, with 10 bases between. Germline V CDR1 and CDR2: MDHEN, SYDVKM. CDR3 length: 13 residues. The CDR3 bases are TGTGCCAGCAGTTTAGGAGGCTCCGCTGAAGCTTTCTTT. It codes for CASSLGGSAEAFF.

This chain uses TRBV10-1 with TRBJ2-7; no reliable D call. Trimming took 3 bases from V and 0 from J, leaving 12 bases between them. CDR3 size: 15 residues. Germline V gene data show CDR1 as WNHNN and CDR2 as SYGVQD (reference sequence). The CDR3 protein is CASSDVDPRSYEQYF. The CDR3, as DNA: TGCGCCAGCAGTGATGTGGACCCTCGCTCCTACGAGCAGTACTTC.

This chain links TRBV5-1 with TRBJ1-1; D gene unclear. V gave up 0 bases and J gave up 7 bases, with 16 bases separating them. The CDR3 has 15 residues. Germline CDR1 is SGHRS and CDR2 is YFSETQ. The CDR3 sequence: CASSLAGKGLGEAFF. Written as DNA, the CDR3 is TGCGCCAGCAGCTTGGCCGGAAAGGGCCTGGGTGAAGCTTTCTTT.

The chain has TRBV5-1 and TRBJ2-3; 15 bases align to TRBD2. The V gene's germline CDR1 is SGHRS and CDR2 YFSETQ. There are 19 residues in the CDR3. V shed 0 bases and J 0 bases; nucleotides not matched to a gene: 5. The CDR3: CASSLVGLAGGPSTDTQYF. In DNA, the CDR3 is TGCGCCAGCAGCTTGGTGGGACTAGCGGGAGGCCCTAGCACAGATACGCAGTATTTT. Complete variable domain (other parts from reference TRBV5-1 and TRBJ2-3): KAGVTQTPRYLIKTRGQQVTLSCSPISGHRSVSWYQQTPGQGLQFLFEYFSETQRNKGNFPGRFSGRQFSNSRSEMNVSTLELGDSALYLCASSLVGLAGGPSTDTQYFGPGTRLTVL.

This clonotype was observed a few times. The CDR3, as DNA: TGTGCCAGCAGTTTGGACGGGCCAGATCAGCCCCAGCATTTT. Amino acid sequence: CASSLDGPDQPQHF. The rearrangement joins TRBV27 to TRBJ1-5; no clear D gene. Looked up from germline, CDR1 is MNHEY and CDR2 is SMNVEV (reference sequence). Trimming removed 3 bases at V and 5 bases at J, with 11 bases between. The CDR3 totals 14 residues.

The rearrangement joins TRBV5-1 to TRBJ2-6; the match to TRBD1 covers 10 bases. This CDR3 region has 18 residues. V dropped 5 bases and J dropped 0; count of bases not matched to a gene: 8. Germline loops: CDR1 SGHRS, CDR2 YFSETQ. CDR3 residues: CASRLGQGVASGANVLTF. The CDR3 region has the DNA TGCGCCAGCAGACTCGGACAGGGGGTGGCCTCTGGGGCCAACGTCCTGACTTTC.

CDR3 region: CSGQAGGKGNEQFF. The CDR3 DNA reads TGCAGCGGCCAAGCGGGAGGAAAGGGCAATGAGCAGTTCTTC. The gene calls are TRBV29-1 and TRBJ2-1, with 9 bases identical to TRBD2. With V trimmed by 7 bases and J by 6 bases, 10 bases remained unmatched. Germline V CDR1 and CDR2: SQVTM, ANQGSEA. The CDR3 has 14 amino acids.

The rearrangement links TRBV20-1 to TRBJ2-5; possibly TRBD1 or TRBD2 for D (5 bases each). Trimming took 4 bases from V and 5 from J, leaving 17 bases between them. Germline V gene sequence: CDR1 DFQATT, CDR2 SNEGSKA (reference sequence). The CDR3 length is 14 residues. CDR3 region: CSAIRDPLRETQYF. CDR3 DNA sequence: TGCAGTGCTATCCGGGACCCCCTCCGGGAGACCCAGTACTTC.

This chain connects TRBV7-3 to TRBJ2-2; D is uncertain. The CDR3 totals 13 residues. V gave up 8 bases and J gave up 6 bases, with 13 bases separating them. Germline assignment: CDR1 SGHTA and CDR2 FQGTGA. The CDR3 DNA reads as TGTGCCAGCGCAGCCGTAAATCCCGGGGAGCTGTTTTTT. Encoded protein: CASAAVNPGELFF.

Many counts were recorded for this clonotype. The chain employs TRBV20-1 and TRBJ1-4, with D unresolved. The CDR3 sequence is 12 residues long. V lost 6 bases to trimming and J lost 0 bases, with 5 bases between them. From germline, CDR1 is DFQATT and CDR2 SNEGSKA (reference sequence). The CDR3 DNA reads TGCAGTGCCTTAGCAACTAATGAAAAACTGTTTTTT. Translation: CSALATNEKLFF.

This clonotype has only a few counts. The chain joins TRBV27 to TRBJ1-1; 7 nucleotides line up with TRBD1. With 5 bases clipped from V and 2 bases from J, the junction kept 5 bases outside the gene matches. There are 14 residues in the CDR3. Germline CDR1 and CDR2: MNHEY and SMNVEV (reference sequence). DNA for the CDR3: TGTGCCAGCAGTAAGGACAGGATCAACACTGAAGCTTTCTTT. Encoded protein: CASSKDRINTEAFF.